Each of the 5 T cell receptor beta chains below was sequenced from the same sample in a study of cytomegalovirus exposure and HLA in healthy donors. Both 60 Vbeta primers and 13 Jbeta primers went into the PCR. Sequencing used immunoSEQ multiplex PCR; TCRdb keeps in-frame clones, though not all of them. The data hold 170,000 or so clones, with roughly 80% observed a single time. The source material was PBMCs. These receptors all stem from a man between 60 and 75 years old in good health and CMV-seronegative.

This chain joins TRBV2 and TRBJ2-7; 11 bases map to TRBD2. The CDR3 is 18 residues long. The V gene's germline CDR1 is SNHLY and CDR2 FYNNEI. Losses at the gene ends were 0 bases for V and 3 bases for J; bases not matched to a gene: 10. This chain's CDR3 is CASSEARSASGRHYEQYF. In DNA form, the CDR3 reads TGTGCCAGCAGTGAAGCGCGGTCGGCTAGCGGGAGGCACTACGAGCAGTACTTC.

This chain connects TRBV4-2 to TRBJ2-3; 10 bases agree with TRBD2. CDR1 LGHNA and CDR2 YNFKEQ come from the germline V gene. V gave up 0 bases and J gave up 9 bases; unmatched junction bases: 12. This CDR3 is 17 amino acids long. CDR3 nucleotide sequence: TGTGCCAGCAGCCAAGATCCCAGCGGGGGGGAGGGGCTGACGCAGTATTTT. Amino acid sequence: CASSQDPSGGEGLTQYF.

This chain uses TRBV4-3 with TRBJ2-2; D gene unclear. Trimming pared 1 base from V and 1 base from J, leaving 13 bases between. The CDR3 loop spans 17 amino acids. Germline loops: CDR1 LGHNA, CDR2 YSLEER. In DNA, the CDR3 is TGCGCCAGCAGCCAAGGGATAGGCAGGCAGAACACCGGGGAGCTGTTTTTT. Its protein is CASSQGIGRQNTGELFF.

V and J are TRBV7-9 and TRBJ2-7; D is possibly TRBD2 (5 bases). Trimming took 1 base from V and 3 from J, leaving 7 bases between them. Germline V CDR1 and CDR2: SEHNR, FQNEAQ (reference sequence). The CDR3 runs to 13 residues. DNA of the CDR3: TGTGCCAGCAGCTTAGGGGAGTTCTACGAGCAGTACTTC. It encodes CASSLGEFYEQYF.

The chain carries TRBV30 and TRBJ1-2; D gene ambiguous. Germline V CDR1 and CDR2: GTSNPN, SVGIG (reference sequence). Trimming cost V 3 bases and J 6 bases, with 8 bases left between them. The CDR3 sequence is 11 residues long. CDR3 sequence: CAWRQSHGYTF. In DNA, the CDR3 is TGTGCCTGGAGACAGTCCCATGGCTACACCTTC.